These 8 T cell receptor beta chains were all obtained from the same sample, sequenced in a study of preoperative IRX-2 immunotherapy in early breast cancer. As for treatment: preoperative locoregional IRX-2 cytokine immunotherapy. The data were produced by immunoSEQ multiplex PCR, yet TCRdb's version contains in-frame clones alone and is incomplete. The sample includes 25,000 to 30,000 clones, 81% of them seen just once. The sample consisted of lymph node tissue, taken after IRX-2 immunotherapy. All receptors come from a human donor with breast cancer.

The chain joins TRBV19 to TRBJ1-3; D unresolved. V was clipped by 2 bases and J by 0 bases, with 5 bases between them. The CDR3 covers 14 residues. Germline V gene sequence: CDR1 LNHDA, CDR2 SQIVND (reference sequence). CDR3 amino acids: CASSIRSSGNTIYF. As DNA, the CDR3 is TGTGCCAGTAGTATACGGAGCTCTGGAAACACCATATATTTT.

The chain has TRBV6-8 and TRBJ1-5; the D gene is possibly TRBD1 (5 bases). CDR1 is MNHGY, CDR2 SAAAGT, per germline. The CDR3 spans 13 residues. V was pared by 5 bases and J by 3 bases, with 8 bases between. The CDR3 loop is CASSGGSNQPQHF. As DNA, the CDR3 is TGTGCCAGCAGTGGGGGTTCCAATCAGCCCCAGCATTTT.

This sequence joins TRBV18 and TRBJ2-6; D is perhaps TRBD2 (5 bases). The length of the CDR3 is 16 residues. V lost 3 bases and J lost 2, with 11 bases in between. Germline lookup yields CDR1 KGHSH and CDR2 LQKENI. This CDR3 is CASSPFSGTGANVLTF. The CDR3 DNA follows: TGTGCCAGCTCACCCTTCTCGGGGACTGGGGCCAACGTCCTGACTTTC.

This clone came up a few times. The CDR3 nucleotides are TGTGCCAGCTCACCTGACTCGGATGAGCAGTTCTTC. Amino acids: CASSPDSDEQFF. The V and J genes are TRBV18 and TRBJ2-1; D remains ambiguous. Germline-derived CDR1 and CDR2 are KGHSH and LQKENI. V lost 3 bases and J lost 8, with 8 bases in between. The CDR3 length is 12 residues.

This sequence joins TRBV28 and TRBJ1-1; possible D gene TRBD1, 5 bases. The CDR3 spans 14 residues. V lost 5 bases, J lost 3 bases, and 13 bases lay in between. Germline CDR1 MDHEN, CDR2 SYDVKM. The CDR3 coding sequence is TGTGCCAGCAGTCCAGGGCAAAGGGACACTGAAGCTTTCTTT. Amino acids: CASSPGQRDTEAFF.

This clone appeared a few times. The CDR3 bases are TGTGCCACTTCCCCGACAGGGGGCAATCAGCCCCAGCATTTT. This sequence encodes CATSPTGGNQPQHF. The chain recombines TRBV19 with TRBJ1-5; 8 bases agree with TRBD1. Looked up from germline, CDR1 is LNHDA and CDR2 is SQIVND (reference sequence). The CDR3 contains 14 residues. V was pared by 10 bases and J by 2 bases, with 7 bases of the junction left unmatched.

V is TRBV6-8 and J is TRBJ2-1; TRBD2 aligns across 10 bases. V shed 5 bases, J shed 5 bases, and the junction held 3 bases outside the gene matches. Germline lookup yields CDR1 MNHGY and CDR2 SAAAGT. The CDR3 has 14 amino acids. Written as DNA, the CDR3 is TGTGCCAGCAGTGTAGGACTAGCGGACAATGAGCAGTTCTTC. This sequence encodes CASSVGLADNEQFF.

The rearrangement links TRBV15 to TRBJ2-5; D might be TRBD2 (6 bases). The CDR3 is 15 residues long. The germline gives CDR1 LNHNV, CDR2 YYDKDF (reference sequence). The V gene lost 0 bases and the J gene lost 1 base, with 9 bases spanning the gap. The CDR3, as DNA: TGTGCCACCAGCAGAGATCCCGGGGGCCAAGAGACCCAGTACTTC. Its protein is CATSRDPGGQETQYF. Filled out from reference TRBV15 and TRBJ2-5, the complete variable domain reads DAMVIQNPRYQVTQFGKPVTLSCSQTLNHNVMYWYQQKSSQAPKLLFHYYDKDFNNEADTPDNFQSRRPNTSFCFLDIRSPGLGDTAMYLCATSRDPGGQETQYFGPGTRLLVL.